These 21 T cell receptor beta chains came from one sample sequenced in a study of blood T cell repertoires in COVID-19. Some clones are missing from TCRdb's copy, which holds only in-frame ones; the method was immunoSEQ multiplex PCR. The sample holds 59,000 or so clones, about 80% seen once. Sequencing input: peripheral blood. All receptors derive from a man in his fifties or sixties with acute or convalescent COVID-19.

This clone was seen a few times. The chain uses TRBV7-6 and TRBJ2-1; 12 bases line up with TRBD2. The CDR3 loop spans 16 amino acids. V lost 3 bases, J lost 9 bases, and 9 bases stayed unmatched. CDR1 and CDR2 (germline): SGHVS, FNYEAQ. The CDR3 DNA reads as TGTGCCAGCAGCTTGGCTAGCGGGAGGGGATACGGTGAGCAGTTCTTC. This translates into CASSLASGRGYGEQFF.

The chain is built from TRBV18 and TRBJ2-2, with TRBD2 matching over 8 bases. Germline V gene sequence: CDR1 KGHSH, CDR2 LQKENI. The CDR3 covers 15 residues. V was pared by 6 bases and J by 7 bases, with 10 bases of the junction left unmatched. CDR3 amino acids: CASSPTSGGNGELFF. DNA for the CDR3: TGTGCCAGCTCCCCGACGAGCGGGGGTAACGGGGAGCTGTTTTTT.

This chain uses TRBV28 with TRBJ2-7; 9 nucleotides align to TRBD1. V shed 6 bases and J 2 bases; nucleotides not matched to a gene: 11. The germline CDR1 and CDR2 sequences are MDHEN and SYDVKM. There are 16 residues in the CDR3. CDR3 residues: CASRAIGQGFTYEQYF. CDR3 nucleotides: TGTGCCAGCAGAGCAATAGGACAGGGGTTTACCTACGAGCAGTACTTC.

This rearrangement joins TRBV5-1 to TRBJ2-5, with unresolved D. V dropped 5 bases and J dropped 4 bases, with 6 bases sitting between them. Per germline, CDR1 SGHRS and CDR2 YFSETQ. CDR3 length equals 11 residues. CDR3 protein: CASSVRETQYF. CDR3 coding DNA: TGCGCCAGCAGTGTGAGAGAGACCCAGTACTTC.

The table lists this clone with a count of one. The J gene is TRBJ1-1, the V gene TRBV30, with D unclear. With 0 bases removed from V and 0 bases from J, the gap between germline ends came to 8 bases. Per germline, CDR1 GTSNPN and CDR2 SVGIG (reference sequence). CDR3 length: 14 residues. In nucleotides, the CDR3 is TGTGCCTGGAGTGTATACAGCATGAACACTGAAGCTTTCTTT. This codes for CAWSVYSMNTEAFF.

This chain uses TRBV5-1 with TRBJ1-4, with TRBD1 as a possible D gene (5 bases). The germline V gene has CDR1 SGHRS and CDR2 YFSETQ. The CDR3 is 14 amino acids. V shed 5 bases and J shed 3 bases, with 11 bases lying between them. The CDR3 reads CASRRGEANEKLFF. Written as DNA, the CDR3 is TGCGCCAGCAGGCGGGGGGAAGCTAATGAAAAACTGTTTTTT.

By share of the sample, this clone is medium-sized. This chain connects TRBV5-1 to TRBJ2-7, with D perhaps matching TRBD2 (6 bases). Germline V gene sequence: CDR1 SGHRS, CDR2 YFSETQ. The V end was cut by 0 bases, the J end by 3 bases, with 16 bases between. The CDR3 runs 16 residues. The DNA of the CDR3 is TGCGCCAGCAGCTTGGGGGCCGGGACTGAAAGCTACGAGCAGTACTTC. It encodes CASSLGAGTESYEQYF.

The J gene is TRBJ1-4, the V gene TRBV19; maybe TRBD1 (5 bases). The CDR3 spans 14 residues. The V end lost 9 bases, the J end lost 14 bases, and 25 bases lay between the germline ends. The germline V gene has CDR1 LNHDA and CDR2 SQIVND (reference sequence). CDR3 protein: CASHPSDSRVYLFF. For the CDR3, the DNA is TGTGCCAGCCACCCTTCCGACAGCAGGGTCTATCTGTTTTTT.

V usage is TRBV7-9 and J usage is TRBJ1-1; D is perhaps TRBD1 (6 bases). From germline, CDR1 is SEHNR and CDR2 FQNEAQ (reference sequence). The CDR3 extends over 13 amino acids. Trimming removed 11 bases from V and 2 bases from J, with 15 bases in between. DNA for the CDR3: TGTGCCGGATCCGGGACATCTAACACTGAAGCTTTCTTT. This codes for CAGSGTSNTEAFF.

This clone has only one observation. The V call is TRBV11-2, the J call TRBJ2-1; no reliable D call. This CDR3 is 15 amino acids long. Germline V gene sequence: CDR1 SGHAT, CDR2 FQNNGV. V dropped 0 bases and J dropped 6 bases, with 12 bases sitting between them. In DNA, the CDR3 is TGTGCCAGCAGCTTAGAAGCAGCCCCGGGCAATGAGCAGTTCTTC. It codes for CASSLEAAPGNEQFF.

The V and J genes are TRBV21-1 and TRBJ2-3; the table's D call TRBD2 went unverified against the DNA. TRBV21-1 is recorded as a pseudogene. The CDR3 runs 19 residues. CDR3 residues: CASSVKGTSGRRCTDTQYF. CDR3 in DNA: TGTGCCAGCAGCGTAAAGGGGACTAGCGGGAGGAGGTGCACAGATACGCAGTATTTT.

This rearrangement joins TRBV2 to TRBJ1-6; D is unresolved. CDR3 length: 13 amino acids. Germline V gene data show CDR1 as SNHLY and CDR2 as FYNNEI. Trimming removed 6 bases at V and 10 bases at J, with 13 bases between. Written as DNA, the CDR3 is TGTGCCAGCAGCGTCGGGGTAGAGTCACCCCTCCACTTT. The encoded protein is CASSVGVESPLHF.

CDR3 nucleotides: TGTGCCAGCAGCTTCGGGAGACGGAGAATTACCACAGATACGCAGTATTTT. As protein: CASSFGRRRITTDTQYF. The V call is TRBV7-2, the J call TRBJ2-3; D is possibly TRBD2 (6 bases). Germline V gives CDR1 SGHTA, CDR2 FQGNSA. CDR3 length equals 17 residues. The V end was cut by 3 bases, the J end by 2 bases, with 18 bases between.

The J gene is TRBJ1-1, the V gene TRBV6-5; 8 nucleotides line up with TRBD1. V was pared by 2 bases and J by 4 bases, with 6 bases of the junction left unmatched. This CDR3 has 15 amino acids. The germline CDR1 and CDR2 sequences are MNHEY and SVGAGI. CDR3 loop: CASSYLSTGATEAFF. CDR3 bases: TGTGCCAGCAGTTACCTATCGACAGGGGCCACTGAAGCTTTCTTT.

As DNA, the CDR3 is TGTGCCTGGGCCCGGGACAGGGGGCGAGAGCAGTACTTC. It encodes CAWARDRGREQYF. The V call is TRBV30, the J call TRBJ2-7; 12 bases agree with TRBD1. V gave up 5 bases and J gave up 7 bases; unmatched junction bases: 6. The CDR3 has 13 residues. The V gene's germline CDR1 is GTSNPN and CDR2 SVGIG (reference sequence).

The rearrangement joins TRBV4-3 to TRBJ2-3, with D hard to call. Germline V lookup: CDR1 LGHNA, CDR2 YSLEER. CDR3 length: 15 residues. V gave up 0 bases and J gave up 1 base, with 8 bases separating them. CDR3 bases: TGCGCCAGCAGCCAAGAATCCCCAGGCACAGATACGCAGTATTTT. It yields the protein CASSQESPGTDTQYF.

The chain carries TRBV4-1 and TRBJ2-1, with D maybe TRBD2 (6 bases). Looked up from germline, CDR1 is MGHRA and CDR2 is YSYEKL. The V end lost 4 bases, the J end lost 8 bases, and 18 bases lay between the germline ends. There are 15 residues in the CDR3. The CDR3 region is CASSLRGSLGDEQFF. The DNA for the CDR3 is TGCGCCAGCAGCCTTCGGGGGTCCTTGGGAGATGAGCAGTTCTTC.

This clone has more than one count but fewer than ten. The V call is TRBV29-1, the J call TRBJ2-5; 9 bases align to TRBD1. V shed 4 bases, J shed 2 bases, and the junction held 5 bases outside the gene matches. In germline, CDR1 is SQVTM, CDR2 ANQGSEA. This CDR3 has 14 residues. The CDR3 nucleotides are TGCAGCGTTGGGATGGGGACAGGGCAAGAGACCCAGTACTTC. This gives the protein CSVGMGTGQETQYF.

The genes are TRBV7-3 and TRBJ2-2; a weak D match, TRBD2 (6 bases). Trimming stripped 5 bases from V and 1 base from J, with 8 bases between. CDR1 is SGHTA and CDR2 is FQGTGA in the germline V gene. This CDR3 region has 14 residues. CDR3 DNA: TGTGCCAGCAGCCCCGGGGGGAACACCGGGGAGCTGTTTTTT. Its translation: CASSPGGNTGELFF.

V is TRBV5-1 and J is TRBJ2-2; 7 bases match TRBD1. CDR3 length equals 14 residues. Germline V gives CDR1 SGHRS, CDR2 YFSETQ. Trimming removed 5 bases from V and 3 bases from J; junction bases left unmatched: 4. DNA of the CDR3: TGCGCCAGCAGTTCGGGACAGTACACCGGGGAGCTGTTTTTT. Encoded protein: CASSSGQYTGELFF.

This chain joins TRBV19 and TRBJ2-7, with TRBD2 matching 8 bases. CDR1 is LNHDA, CDR2 SQIVND, per germline (reference sequence). V lost 5 bases, J lost 2 bases, and 5 bases stayed unmatched. The CDR3 has 14 amino acids. The CDR3 coding sequence is TGTGCCAGTAGTGTCGGACTAGCCCCCTACGAGCAGTACTTC. Translation gives CASSVGLAPYEQYF.